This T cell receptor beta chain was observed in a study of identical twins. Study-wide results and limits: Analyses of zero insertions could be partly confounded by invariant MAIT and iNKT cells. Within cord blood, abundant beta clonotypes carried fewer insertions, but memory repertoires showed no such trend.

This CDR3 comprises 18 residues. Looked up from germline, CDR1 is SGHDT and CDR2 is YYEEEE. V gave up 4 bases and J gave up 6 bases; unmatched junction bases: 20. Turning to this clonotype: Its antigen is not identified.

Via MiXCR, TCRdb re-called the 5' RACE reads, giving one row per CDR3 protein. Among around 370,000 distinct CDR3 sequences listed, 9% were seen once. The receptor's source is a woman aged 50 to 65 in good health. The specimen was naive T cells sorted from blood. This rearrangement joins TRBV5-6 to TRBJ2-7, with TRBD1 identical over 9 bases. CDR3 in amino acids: CASSQARRTGTGLGEQYV. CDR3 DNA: TGTGCCAGCAGCCAAGCCCGGCGAACCGGGACAGGGTTAGGCGAGCAGTACGTC.